The subject of this entry is one T cell receptor beta chain. This sample was included in a study of immune evolution from preneoplasia to lung adenocarcinoma. Assay used: immunoSEQ multiplex PCR; TCRdb lists only in-frame clones, some missing. The table records around 13,000 clones, 80% of them present only once. The CDR3 spans 15 residues. The germline gives CDR1 SEHNR, CDR2 FQNEAQ (reference sequence). V was clipped by 5 bases and J by 4 bases; unmatched bases: 6. The chain recombines TRBV7-9 with TRBJ1-2; 11 bases are shared with TRBD1. This TCR derives from a person aged 65-85 years with lung adenocarcinoma. The sequenced sample consisted of FFPE minimally invasive lung adenocarcinoma tissue. CDR3 loop: CASSIRDRGTYGYTF. The CDR3 region has the DNA TGTGCCAGCAGCATCCGGGACAGGGGGACCTATGGCTACACCTTC. The whole variable domain, remainder taken from reference TRBV7-9 and TRBJ1-2, is DTGVSQNPRHKITKRGQNVTFRCDPISEHNRLYWYRQTLGQGPEFLTYFQNEAQLEKSRLLSDRFSAERPKGSFSTLEIQRTEQGDSAMYLCASSIRDRGTYGYTFGSGTRLTVV.